A selection of T cell receptor beta chains follows, all from one sample in a study of T cell changes during pregnancy in multiple sclerosis. Using immunoSEQ multiplex PCR, the repertoire was profiled, and TCRdb retains in-frame clones only, with some absent. The repertoire includes roughly 30,000 clones, over 75% of them detected once, and under 9.5% sits in the top ten. The sequencing here drew on CD8+ T cells from peripheral blood mononuclear cells, taken after pregnancy. The receptor source for this set is a female donor with multiple sclerosis, enrolled in a pregnancy study. The CDR3 runs from the conserved cysteine through the conserved F or W. D genes are given only for firm matches. Where a row states a size, it is once, few, many or the class of an expanded clone; other rows omit it.

-	TRBV5-1	TRBJ2-7	-	CASSHDYTSYEQYF	TGCGCCAGCAGCCACGACTACACCTCCTACGAGCAGTACTTC
-	TRBV7-2	TRBJ1-1	-	CASSLETGGYTEAFF	TGTGCCAGCAGCCTCGAGACAGGAGGTTACACTGAAGCTTTCTTT
-	TRBV6-5	TRBJ1-2	TRBD1	CATTGQGIYGYTF	TGTGCCACCACGGGACAGGGGATCTATGGCTACACCTTC
-	TRBV10-3	TRBJ2-7	TRBD1	CAITPLQGTGEQYF	TGTGCCATCACCCCGCTACAGGGGACAGGGGAGCAGTACTTC
few	TRBV4-2	TRBJ1-5	-	CASSQESGFGNQPQHF	TGTGCCAGCAGCCAAGAAAGCGGGTTTGGGAATCAGCCCCAGCATTTT
-	TRBV27	TRBJ2-7	TRBD1	CASSYSSRGLPVEYF	TGTGCCAGCAGTTACTCTTCCAGGGGGCTACCAGTCGAGTACTTC
-	TRBV5-6	TRBJ2-7	-	CASSLQGSGPYEQYF	TGTGCCAGCAGCTTACAGGGTTCGGGTCCCTACGAGCAGTACTTC
-	TRBV30	TRBJ1-3	-	CAWEVEAASGNTIYF	TGTGCCTGGGAGGTGGAGGCCGCCTCTGGAAACACCATATATTTT
-	TRBV30	TRBJ1-6	TRBD1	CAWGETGTVNSPLHF	TGTGCCTGGGGTGAAACCGGGACAGTTAATTCACCCCTCCACTTT
-	TRBV28	TRBJ2-3	TRBD1	CASSLQGARDTQYF	TGTGCCAGCAGTTTACAGGGGGCAAGGGATACGCAGTATTTT
-	TRBV27	TRBJ2-1	TRBD1	CASSLGTVNEQFF	TGTGCCAGCAGCCTAGGGACAGTCAATGAGCAGTTCTTC
few	TRBV30	TRBJ1-1	-	CAFTGGWNTEAFF	TGTGCCTTTACCGGAGGGTGGAACACTGAAGCTTTCTTT
-	TRBV19	TRBJ2-4	TRBD1	CASSMRGQKNIQYF	TGTGCCAGTAGTATGAGGGGACAGAAAAACATTCAGTACTTC
-	TRBV28	TRBJ1-1	-	CASSLQGMNTEAFF	TGTGCCAGCAGTTTACAGGGAATGAACACTGAAGCTTTCTTT
-	TRBV6-6	TRBJ2-5	TRBD2	CASSYWVAGGGETQYF	TGTGCCAGCAGTTACTGGGTAGCGGGGGGAGGGGAGACCCAGTACTTC
-	TRBV19	TRBJ2-7	-	CASGLDSGYEQYF	TGTGCCAGTGGGCTGGACAGCGGCTACGAGCAGTACTTC
-	TRBV30	TRBJ1-1	-	CAWSADSESTEAFF	TGTGCCTGGAGTGCGGACAGTGAGAGCACTGAAGCTTTCTTT
-	TRBV28	TRBJ2-7	TRBD1	CASSLIGTGPYEQYF	TGTGCCAGCAGTTTAATCGGGACAGGGCCCTACGAGCAGTACTTC
-	TRBV7-3	TRBJ2-7	TRBD2	CASSLKGSGGPNEQYF	TGTGCCAGCAGCTTAAAAGGGTCGGGGGGGCCGAACGAGCAGTACTTC
-	TRBV6-6	TRBJ1-1	-	CASSTYISLVAEAFF	TGTGCCAGCAGTACCTATATCTCGCTGGTGGCTGAAGCTTTCTTT
-	TRBV4-3	TRBJ2-7	TRBD1	CASSQGQGPTYEQYF	TGCGCCAGCAGCCAAGGACAGGGCCCGACCTACGAGCAGTACTTC
-	TRBV28	TRBJ2-6	TRBD1	CASSFLFGTDNVLTF	TGTGCCAGCAGTTTTCTATTCGGGACAGACAACGTCCTGACTTTC
once	TRBV21-1	TRBJ1-5	-	CASSKAGQPYSNQPQHF	TGTGCCAGCAGCAAAGCAGGACAGCCCTATAGCAATCAGCCCCAGCATTTT
-	TRBV2	TRBJ1-1	-	CAIPGPVNTEAFF	TGTGCCATCCCAGGGCCGGTTAACACTGAAGCTTTCTTT
-	TRBV13	TRBJ2-3	-	CASSYGSGDTQYF	TGTGCCAGCAGCTATGGTAGCGGAGATACGCAGTATTTT
-	TRBV28	TRBJ2-7	-	CASSFAGFYEQYF	TGTGCCAGCAGCTTCGCGGGTTTCTACGAGCAGTACTTC
once	TRBV9	TRBJ2-1	-	CASSRGSNEQFF	TGTGCCAGCAGCCGGGGGTCCAATGAGCAGTTCTTC
-	TRBV19	TRBJ2-1	-	CASSIERLTFNEQFF	TGTGCCAGTAGTATAGAAAGACTGACTTTCAATGAGCAGTTCTTC
once	TRBV2	TRBJ2-3	TRBD1	CASGPEGQETTDTQYF	TGTGCCAGCGGTCCAGAGGGACAGGAGACCACAGATACGCAGTATTTT
-	TRBV7-9	TRBJ2-3	TRBD2	CASSPGTSGASDTQYF	TGTGCCAGCAGCCCAGGGACTAGCGGTGCAAGCGATACGCAGTATTTT
-	TRBV7-9	TRBJ1-2	TRBD1	CASSLFLTGGKGYTF	TGTGCCAGCAGCTTATTTCTGACAGGGGGCAAAGGCTACACCTTC
once	TRBV11-3	TRBJ2-5	-	CASSEGEGQETQYF	TGTGCCAGCAGCGAGGGGGAAGGCCAAGAGACCCAGTACTTC
-	TRBV6-5	TRBJ2-7	-	CASSLHGLEQYF	TGTGCCAGCAGTCTGCACGGTTTGGAGCAGTACTTC
-	TRBV19	TRBJ2-2	TRBD1	CASNTGDTGELFF	TGTGCCAGTAACACAGGGGACACCGGGGAGCTGTTTTTT
-	TRBV30	TRBJ1-2	-	CACSGEASYGYTF	TGTGCCTGCAGCGGGGAGGCTAGCTATGGCTACACCTTC
-	TRBV2	TRBJ2-5	TRBD2	CASSGRRGGHQETQYF	TGTGCCAGCAGTGGGCGGCGGGGGGGGCATCAAGAGACCCAGTACTTC
-	TRBV6-4	TRBJ1-6	-	CASSDGGDNSPLHF	TGTGCCAGCAGTGACGGGGGGGATAATTCACCCCTCCACTTT
-	TRBV27	TRBJ1-5	-	CASSLTGLQPQHF	TGTGCCAGCAGTTTAACGGGTCTTCAGCCCCAGCATTTT
-	TRBV7-9	TRBJ2-5	TRBD2	CASSPWRGETSDKETQYF	TGTGCCAGCAGCCCCTGGCGGGGGGAAACCTCGGACAAAGAGACCCAGTACTTC
-	TRBV29-1	TRBJ1-2	-	CSVEDPGFNYGYTF	TGCAGCGTTGAAGACCCAGGGTTTAACTATGGCTACACCTTC
-	TRBV30	TRBJ1-6	-	CAWSFGSPLHF	TGTGCCTGGAGTTTCGGGTCACCCCTCCACTTT
-	TRBV19	TRBJ2-1	-	CASSSPPAVNEQFF	TGTGCCAGTAGTTCCCCCCCGGCGGTTAATGAGCAGTTCTTC
-	TRBV9	TRBJ1-3	-	CASSVTGSSGNTIYF	TGTGCCAGCAGCGTGACTGGCAGCTCTGGAAACACCATATATTTT
-	TRBV5-4	TRBJ2-7	TRBD1	CASSRDRTYEQYF	TGTGCCAGCAGCCGGGACAGAACTTACGAGCAGTACTTC
-	TRBV7-9	TRBJ1-1	TRBD1	CASSQPTGRNTEAFF	TGTGCCAGCAGCCAACCGACAGGGAGGAACACTGAAGCTTTCTTT
-	TRBV28	TRBJ1-6	TRBD1	CAGTRDRDTPLHF	TGTGCCGGAACACGGGACAGGGACACACCCCTCCACTTT
-	TRBV7-2	TRBJ2-3	-	CASSLGAGEAPKGADTQYF	TGTGCCAGCAGCTTAGGCGCCGGGGAAGCCCCGAAGGGGGCAGATACGCAGTATTTT
few	TRBV4-3	TRBJ2-6	-	CASSQDAGSGANVLTF	TGCGCCAGCAGCCAAGATGCGGGCTCTGGGGCCAACGTCCTGACTTTC
once	TRBV28	TRBJ2-7	-	CASSLAGLSEQYF	TGTGCCAGCAGTCTCGCGGGCCTCTCCGAGCAGTACTTC
-	TRBV4-1	TRBJ1-4	-	CASSQPGTNEKLFF	TGCGCCAGCAGCCAACCGGGGACTAATGAAAAACTGTTTTTT
-	TRBV5-4	TRBJ2-5	-	CASSLGTGKGETQYF	TGTGCCAGCAGCTTGGGTACAGGGAAAGGCGAGACCCAGTACTTC
-	TRBV7-9	TRBJ1-6	-	CASSLSGPRNSPLHF	TGTGCCAGCAGCTTATCGGGTCCGAGAAATTCACCCCTCCACTTT
-	TRBV6-5	TRBJ1-2	-	CASREALPNYGYTF	TGTGCCAGCAGGGAGGCTCTCCCTAACTATGGCTACACCTTC
-	TRBV5-1	TRBJ2-3	TRBD2	CASSSIAGGTDTQYF	TGCGCCAGCAGCTCAATAGCGGGGGGGACAGATACGCAGTATTTT
-	TRBV18	TRBJ2-7	-	CASSPPGTYEQYF	TGTGCCAGCTCACCCCCCGGTACCTACGAGCAGTACTTC